By sample share, the clone carrying this T cell receptor (beta chain) is large. The antigen remains unidentified. Live CD3+CD8+TCRalphabeta+ cells were sorted into four subsets by PD-1 and/or TIGIT. The sample comes from a study of circulating CD8 cells and anti-PD-1 response in melanoma. Study conclusions and caveats: Generally, no replicate experiments were performed. Diversity ranked highest in DNEG and lowest in TIGIT subsets. At M1, fewer than 8% of TRB clonotypes appeared in multiple subsets. Peptide assays on expanded sorted subsets replaced tumor-based reactivity testing.

Using approximately 15 ng of total RNA, TCR libraries were made with the QIAseq Immune Repertoire TCR panel. In TCRdb, the reads were re-called with MiXCR into one record per CDR3 protein. In the table there are roughly 1,100 distinct CDR3 sequences, roughly 6.2% of which are singletons. V gave up 6 bases and J gave up 4 bases; unmatched junction bases: 7. This CDR3 has 15 residues. CDR1 is LNHDA and CDR2 is SQIVND in the germline V gene (reference sequence). The chain employs TRBV19 and TRBJ2-3; 10 bases match TRBD2. This sample comprised CD8+ T cells from PBMCs, obtained at baseline or after one month of anti-PD-1 therapy (not recorded which). The clonotype originates from a human donor with melanoma. DNA of the CDR3: TGTGCCAGTAGCGAGCGGGGGGGCTTGGCAGATACGCAGTATTTT. Translation: CASSERGGLADTQYF.